This T cell receptor beta chain derives from a study of T cell responses to AZD1222 COVID-19 vaccine. Turning to this clone: The antigen remains unidentified.

CDR3 size: 12 residues. CDR1 and CDR2 from the germline V gene are SGHAT and FQNNGV. V lost 5 bases, J lost 1 base, and 5 bases lay in between. The study, taken as a whole, reports: Unmutated regions of variants are reportedly targeted by nearly half of spike-specific TCRs. Scientists sampled the repertoires only once the peak T cell response had passed. There were vaccine-associated CD4 TCRs across spike, dominant at 160-218 and 743-854. With two AZD1222 doses given, Spike-specific TCR breadth and depth both rose.

Data came from immunoSEQ multiplex PCR; TCRdb stores just in-frame clones and leaves some out. The table includes some 150,000 clones, approximately 90% detected once. The chain has TRBV11-2 and TRBJ1-1, with D hard to call. This receptor was obtained from an adult in good health. The source was peripheral blood, collected on day 0 of MenACWY control vaccination. CDR3 sequence (DNA): TGTGCCAGCAGCCACCCGAACACTGAAGCTTTCTTT. Translated, it gives CASSHPNTEAFF.